These 31 T cell receptor beta chains came from one sample sequenced in a study of identical twins. TCRdb reprocessed the 5' RACE reads via MiXCR and lists one record per CDR3 protein. The table lists 500,000 to 650,000 distinct CDR3 sequences, just over 7% of them singletons. This same sample was also part of a study on yellow fever vaccine responses in identical twins.

Sample: PBMCs. The receptors were sampled from a woman aged 18-29 years in good health.

This sequence joins TRBV5-1 and TRBJ1-1; D may be TRBD1 (5 bases). V shed 4 bases and J shed 7 bases, with 20 bases lying between them. CDR1 SGHRS and CDR2 YFSETQ come from the germline V gene. The CDR3 totals 15 residues. Here the CDR3 reads CASSRDLSGPDEAFF. CDR3 sequence (DNA): TGCGCCAGCAGCCGGGACCTTAGCGGGCCTGATGAAGCTTTCTTT.

The CDR3 sequence: CASSLGTNGGPKTYNEQFF. The DNA of the CDR3 is TGCGCCAGCAGCTTGGGGACTAACGGGGGACCTAAAACTTACAATGAGCAGTTCTTC. The genes are TRBV5-1 and TRBJ2-1; D is possibly TRBD2 (6 bases). The CDR3 is 19 residues long. The V gene lost 0 bases and the J gene lost 4 bases, with 23 bases spanning the gap. Germline lookup yields CDR1 SGHRS and CDR2 YFSETQ.

This clonotype was picked up a small number of times. This chain connects TRBV24-1 to TRBJ2-4, with 9 bases identical to TRBD1. The CDR3 is made up of 15 amino acids. V lost 1 base to trimming and J lost 9 bases; unmatched junction nucleotides: 6. The germline V gene has CDR1 KGHDR and CDR2 SFDVKD. In DNA, the CDR3 is TGTGCCACCAGTGATTTCCCGGGACAGGGCGGCATTCAGTACTTC. Protein product: CATSDFPGQGGIQYF.

At least ten counts were recorded for this clonotype. The chain couples TRBV10-2 to TRBJ2-5; 10 bases map to TRBD2. Germline V gives CDR1 WSHSY, CDR2 SAAADI. The CDR3 runs to 16 residues. Losses at the gene ends were 6 bases for V and 6 bases for J; bases not matched to a gene: 13. CDR3 amino acids: CASSEIAGGVPKTQYF. CDR3 sequence (DNA): TGCGCCAGCAGCGAGATAGCGGGGGGAGTTCCGAAGACCCAGTACTTC.

There are many counts of this clonotype. The rearrangement links TRBV3-1 to TRBJ2-2, with D tentatively TRBD1 (6 bases). V gave up 3 bases and J gave up 6 bases, with 11 bases separating them. The germline gives CDR1 LGHDT, CDR2 YNNKEL (reference sequence). The CDR3 totals 14 residues. The DNA for the CDR3 is TGTGCCAGCAGCCAGCTGGACAGATCCGGGGAGCTGTTTTTT. Its protein is CASSQLDRSGELFF.

This clonotype was found many times. The V call is TRBV12-3 or TRBV12-4, the J call TRBJ2-5; D gene ambiguous. This CDR3 is built from 13 residues. V lost 5 bases, J lost 5 bases, and 12 bases lay in between. The CDR3 loop reads CASSPSQVETQYF. CDR3 coding DNA: TGTGCCAGCAGTCCGTCGCAGGTGGAGACCCAGTACTTC.

The chain couples TRBV3-1 to TRBJ2-4; D possibly matches TRBD1 or TRBD2 (5 bases each). Germline V gives CDR1 LGHDT, CDR2 YNNKEL (reference sequence). This CDR3 has 15 amino acids. The V end lost 2 bases, the J end lost 0 bases, and 8 bases lay between the germline ends. The CDR3 region is CASSQSGTAKNIQYF. In DNA, the CDR3 is TGTGCCAGCAGCCAATCTGGGACAGCCAAAAACATTCAGTACTTC.

V and J are TRBV11-3 and TRBJ2-2; a weak D match, TRBD1 (5 bases). Trimming cost V 5 bases and J 5 bases, with 15 bases left between them. CDR3 length equals 15 residues. The germline CDR1 and CDR2 sequences are SGHNT and YENEEA. In DNA, the CDR3 is TGTGCCAGCAGCCTGGACACCCGTTGGACCGGGGAGCTGTTTTTT. Translated, it gives CASSLDTRWTGELFF.

This clonotype was detected only once. V and J are TRBV5-3 and TRBJ2-5; D is undetermined. TRBV5-3 is an open reading frame, and its role is uncertain. The CDR3 loop spans 14 amino acids. Trimming shortened V by 3 bases and J by 7 bases, and 16 bases separated the two germline ends. The CDR3 nucleotides are TGTGCCAGAAGCTCGGTGGAGCCTCTAGGGACCCAGTACTTC. Amino acids: CARSSVEPLGTQYF.

The chain combines TRBV27 with TRBJ2-7; TRBD1 agrees at 10 bases. Trimming took 2 bases from V and 7 from J; bases not matched to a gene: 11. The CDR3 spans 16 residues. The germline gives CDR1 MNHEY, CDR2 SMNVEV (reference sequence). The CDR3 reads CASSLRKGTGVGEQYF. The CDR3 coding sequence is TGTGCCAGCAGTTTAAGAAAAGGGACAGGGGTGGGGGAGCAGTACTTC.

This clonotype came up a few times. The chain has TRBV9 and TRBJ1-2; a possible D gene is TRBD1 (6 bases). CDR1 is SGDLS, CDR2 YYNGEE, per germline. V lost 4 bases and J lost 2, with 15 bases in between. The CDR3 consists of 15 residues. The CDR3 region has the DNA TGTGCCAGCAGCCCCCGGACAGACAGCAACTATGGCTACACCTTC. Residues: CASSPRTDSNYGYTF. Complete variable domain (other parts from reference TRBV9 and TRBJ1-2): DSGVTQTPKHLITATGQRVTLRCSPRSGDLSVYWYQQSLDQGLQFLIQYYNGEERAKGNILERFSAQQFPDLHSELNLSSLELGDSALYFCASSPRTDSNYGYTFGSGTRLTVV.

In nucleotides, the CDR3 is TGTGCCACCAGCCCAGGGTTGAACACTGAAGCTTTCTTT. Amino acid sequence: CATSPGLNTEAFF. This chain uses TRBV15 with TRBJ1-1, with a possible D match to TRBD1 (5 bases). The CDR3 extends over 13 amino acids. Looked up from germline, CDR1 is LNHNV and CDR2 is YYDKDF (reference sequence). V was pared by 5 bases and J by 0 bases, with 7 bases between.

V gene TRBV7-9 combines with J gene TRBJ2-5; D is uncertain. The CDR3 is 11 amino acids. The V end was cut by 5 bases, the J end by 11 bases, with 12 bases between. Germline CDR1 SEHNR, CDR2 FQNEAQ (reference sequence). For the CDR3, the DNA is TGTGCCAGCAGCCCCGGGCCTACTCAGTACTTC. Amino acid sequence: CASSPGPTQYF.

This clonotype was recorded at least ten times. This sequence joins TRBV12-3 or TRBV12-4 and TRBJ2-5; a weak D match, TRBD2 (5 bases). The V end was cut by 8 bases, the J end by 2 bases, with 12 bases between. The CDR3 totals 13 residues. The CDR3 DNA is TGTGCCAGCTCAAAGCGGAGACAAGAGACCCAGTACTTC. Protein sequence: CASSKRRQETQYF.

The gene calls are TRBV4-1 and TRBJ1-5, with D unclear. CDR1 and CDR2 (germline): MGHRA, YSYEKL. The CDR3 is made up of 15 amino acids. The V end was cut by 4 bases, the J end by 6 bases, with 16 bases between. The CDR3 region has the DNA TGCGCCAGCAGCCCGGAGGGTGGAAACTTTCAGCCCCAGCATTTT. Encoded protein: CASSPEGGNFQPQHF.

This sequence joins TRBV9 and TRBJ2-2; D perhaps matches TRBD2 (6 bases). Germline CDR1 is SGDLS and CDR2 is YYNGEE. V was cut by 2 bases and J by 3 bases, with 17 bases left in between. This CDR3 comprises 17 residues. CDR3 region: CASSVRLVTLDTGELFF. The CDR3 nucleotides are TGTGCCAGCAGCGTTCGACTAGTAACCCTGGACACCGGGGAGCTGTTTTTT.

The CDR3 sequence: CASSPGTGPGTEAFF. The CDR3 DNA sequence: TGTGCCAGCAGTCCCGGGACAGGGCCTGGCACTGAAGCTTTCTTT. The V gene is TRBV27, the J gene TRBJ1-1; 9 bases line up with TRBD1. Trimming removed 5 bases from V and 4 bases from J; junction bases left unmatched: 8. The CDR3 is made up of 15 amino acids. Germline V gene sequence: CDR1 MNHEY, CDR2 SMNVEV (reference sequence).

This chain joins TRBV3-1 and TRBJ2-1; 9 bases map to TRBD1. The germline V gene encodes CDR1 LGHDT and CDR2 YNNKEL (reference sequence). The CDR3 is 15 residues long. The trim removed 4 bases at V and 6 bases at J, leaving 7 bases unmatched. DNA of the CDR3: TGTGCCAGCAGCCGGGTGGGACAGGGTGTCAATGAGCAGTTCTTC. This sequence encodes CASSRVGQGVNEQFF.

This clonotype was recorded at least ten times. The rearrangement joins TRBV20-1 to TRBJ2-4; 10 positions match TRBD2. CDR3 length equals 17 residues. Unmatched junction bases numbered 14, after V lost 3 bases and J lost 6 bases. Germline loops: CDR1 DFQATT, CDR2 SNEGSKA (reference sequence). As DNA, the CDR3 is TGCAGTGCTAGTCAGCGAAGCGGGAGGGCCCTCGGAAACATTCAGTACTTC. Its translation: CSASQRSGRALGNIQYF.

At least ten counts were recorded for this clonotype. The rearrangement links TRBV12-3 or TRBV12-4 to TRBJ2-4, with D tentatively TRBD1 or TRBD2 (5 bases each). Deletions cut 3 bases from V and 4 bases from J, with 16 bases between. CDR3 length equals 16 residues. The CDR3, as DNA: TGTGCCAGCAGTTTTGGGGACCGTTCCTTAAAAAACATTCAGTACTTC. It yields the protein CASSFGDRSLKNIQYF.

The chain employs TRBV9 and TRBJ2-3; 10 bases align to TRBD2. In germline, CDR1 is SGDLS, CDR2 YYNGEE. CDR3 size: 16 residues. Unmatched junction bases numbered 1, after V lost 0 bases and J lost 0 bases. As DNA, the CDR3 is TGTGCCAGCAGCGTAGTAGCGGGGGGCAGCACAGATACGCAGTATTTT. This codes for CASSVVAGGSTDTQYF.

This clonotype was counted between two and nine times. The chain uses TRBV6-1 and TRBJ1-6; 10 bases map to TRBD1. The junction had 8 bases not matched to a gene; V was cut back by 6 bases and J by 9 bases. The CDR3 covers 15 residues. The germline gives CDR1 MNHNS, CDR2 SASEGT. The CDR3, as DNA: TGTGCCAGCAGGACCCGGGACAGGGGTGGTTCACCCCTCCACTTT. This encodes CASRTRDRGGSPLHF.

Many counts were recorded for this clonotype. The V call is TRBV5-1, the J call TRBJ2-1; D might be TRBD2 (7 bases). CDR3 length: 15 residues. Germline V lookup: CDR1 SGHRS, CDR2 YFSETQ. V gave up 0 bases and J gave up 6 bases, with 13 bases separating them. CDR3 DNA: TGCGCCAGCAGCTTGGGTCGGGGGGCCTCCAATGAGCAGTTCTTC. It is translated as CASSLGRGASNEQFF.

In its sample, this clonotype was seen many times. V is TRBV27 and J is TRBJ2-7; D may correspond to TRBD1 or TRBD2 (5 bases each). The CDR3 covers 14 residues. Germline V gives CDR1 MNHEY, CDR2 SMNVEV (reference sequence). The V end lost 5 bases, the J end lost 2 bases, and 13 bases lay between the germline ends. The CDR3 nucleotides are TGTGCCAGCAGTCCGCTCGGGACGCCCTACGAGCAGTACTTC. It translates to CASSPLGTPYEQYF.

This clonotype was counted at least ten times. The chain has TRBV5-1 and TRBJ2-5; a possible D gene is TRBD2 (7 bases). Trimming removed 4 bases at V and 0 bases at J, with 25 bases between. The germline V gene has CDR1 SGHRS and CDR2 YFSETQ. The CDR3 has 19 amino acids. CDR3 protein: CASSHTKFLRGAYQETQYF. The CDR3 nucleotides are TGCGCCAGCAGCCATACCAAATTCCTACGGGGGGCTTACCAAGAGACCCAGTACTTC.

V gene TRBV28 combines with J gene TRBJ2-5; 9 bases agree with TRBD1. This CDR3 has 15 amino acids. Germline CDR1 MDHEN, CDR2 SYDVKM. V was clipped by 1 base and J by 5 bases; unmatched bases: 5. CDR3 DNA sequence: TGTGCCAGCAGTTTATCAGGGACAGGGATGGAGACCCAGTACTTC. Its translation: CASSLSGTGMETQYF.

The gene calls are TRBV9 and TRBJ2-5; 7 nucleotides agree with TRBD2. The germline V gene encodes CDR1 SGDLS and CDR2 YYNGEE. V gave up 7 bases and J gave up 3 bases; unmatched junction bases: 9. The CDR3 consists of 14 residues. The CDR3 reads CASGRGGFEETQYF. The CDR3 DNA sequence: TGTGCCAGCGGGAGGGGAGGGTTCGAAGAGACCCAGTACTTC.

The V gene is TRBV20-1, the J gene TRBJ2-1; 13 nucleotides match TRBD2. The CDR3 totals 18 residues. In germline, CDR1 is DFQATT, CDR2 SNEGSKA (reference sequence). Unmatched junction bases numbered 5, after V lost 0 bases and J lost 0 bases. The CDR3 bases are TGCAGTGCTAGAGACGGACTAGCGGGGGCCCGCTCCTACAATGAGCAGTTCTTC. It is translated as CSARDGLAGARSYNEQFF.

This clonotype was found many times. V usage is TRBV10-3 and J usage is TRBJ2-1; D might be TRBD2 (6 bases). The V gene lost 5 bases and the J gene lost 5 bases, with 13 bases spanning the gap. Germline-derived CDR1 and CDR2 are ENHRY and SYGVKD. This CDR3 is 14 amino acids long. CDR3 in amino acids: CAISFDGRDNEQFF. CDR3 DNA: TGTGCCATCAGTTTTGACGGGAGAGACAATGAGCAGTTCTTC.

This clonotype has just a few counts. V usage is TRBV5-1 and J usage is TRBJ1-1, with 7 bases identical to TRBD1. The CDR3 is 14 amino acids. V lost 4 bases and J lost 4; bases outside the gene matches: 7. The germline V gene encodes CDR1 SGHRS and CDR2 YFSETQ. The CDR3 nucleotides read TGCGCCAGCAGCGCCCAGACAGGGACCACTGAAGCTTTCTTT. Translating it yields CASSAQTGTTEAFF.

The table lists this clonotype with many counts. The chain uses TRBV5-6 and TRBJ2-1; 9 positions match TRBD1. The germline CDR1 and CDR2 sequences are SGHDT and YYEEEE. CDR3 length equals 15 residues. With V trimmed by 4 bases and J by 4 bases, 6 bases remained unmatched. CDR3 residues: CASSTPGQGYNEQFF. CDR3 nucleotide sequence: TGTGCCAGCAGCACCCCGGGACAGGGATACAATGAGCAGTTCTTC.